This T cell receptor beta chain was sequenced for a study of CD8 T cells in Susac syndrome. It was negative isolation that provided the CD8+ and CD4+ T cells, whereas TEMRA cells were enriched by FACS. Reverse transcription of roughly 0.45 to 1 ug RNA used random hexamers. immunoSEQ multiplex PCR amplified TCR beta CDR3 across 54 Vbeta, 13 Jbeta. MiXCR, applied by TCRdb to the immunoSEQ multiplex PCR reads, yields one record per CDR3 protein. The sample carries 95,000 to 150,000 distinct CDR3 sequences, 85% to 95% recorded once. From germline, CDR1 is SEHNR and CDR2 FQNEAQ (reference sequence). The V end was cut by 5 bases, the J end by 6 bases, with 22 bases between. This CDR3 has 17 amino acids.

This TCR came from a human donor with multiple sclerosis. The rearrangement uses TRBV7-9 and TRBJ1-4, with D possibly matching TRBD1 (6 bases). The source material was CD8+ T cells from PBMCs. The CDR3 protein is CASSTHLRGGLDEKLFF. CDR3 nucleotide sequence: TGTGCCAGCAGCACGCACCTACGGGGGGGCTTGGATGAAAAACTGTTTTTT.